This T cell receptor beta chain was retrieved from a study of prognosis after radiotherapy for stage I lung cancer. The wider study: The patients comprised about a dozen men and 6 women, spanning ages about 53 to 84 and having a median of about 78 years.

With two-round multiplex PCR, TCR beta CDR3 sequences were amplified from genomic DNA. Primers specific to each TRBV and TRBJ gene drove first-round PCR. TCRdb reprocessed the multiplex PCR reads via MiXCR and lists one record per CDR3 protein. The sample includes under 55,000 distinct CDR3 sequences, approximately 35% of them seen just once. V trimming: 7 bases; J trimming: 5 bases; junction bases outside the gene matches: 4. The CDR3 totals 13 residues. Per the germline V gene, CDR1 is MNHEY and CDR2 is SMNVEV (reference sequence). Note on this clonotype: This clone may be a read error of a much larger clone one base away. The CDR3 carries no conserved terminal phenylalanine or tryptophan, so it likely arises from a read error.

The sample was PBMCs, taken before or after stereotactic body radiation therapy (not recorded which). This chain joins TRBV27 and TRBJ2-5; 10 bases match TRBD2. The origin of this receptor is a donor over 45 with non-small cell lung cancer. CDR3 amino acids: CASTSGSSETQYS. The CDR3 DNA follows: TGTGCCAGCACTAGCGGGAGTTCGGAGACCCAGTACTCC.